These 28 T cell receptor beta chains were all obtained from the same sample, sequenced in a study of T-cell reconstitution after alpha-beta-depleted transplantation in children. Unique molecular identifiers were incorporated during preparation of the TCRbeta library. TCRdb ran MiXCR on the PCR reads and lists one entry per CDR3 protein. The repertoire holds roughly 500,000 distinct CDR3 sequences, with roughly 18% as singletons. Here the sequenced sample was PBMCs from the stem cell graft donor, taken from the stem cell graft. The origin of the receptors is a human donor who donated a stem cell graft to a child with acute lymphoblastic leukemia.

This rearrangement joins TRBV18 to TRBJ1-1; 9 bases agree with TRBD1. The CDR3 totals 14 residues. Trimming removed 6 bases from V and 1 base from J; junction bases left unmatched: 3. In germline, CDR1 is KGHSH, CDR2 LQKENI. The DNA of the CDR3 is TGTGCCAGCTCGGGACAGGGTGGGAACACTGAAGCTTTCTTT. Encoded protein: CASSGQGGNTEAFF.

This clonotype was found a few times. V usage is TRBV5-1 and J usage is TRBJ2-7; 13 bases match TRBD2. This CDR3 contains 15 residues. CDR1 and CDR2 (germline): SGHRS, YFSETQ. J lost 5 bases, V lost 4 bases, and 6 bases had no gene match. CDR3 loop: CASSHGTSGMDEQYF. CDR3 sequence (DNA): TGCGCCAGCAGCCACGGGACTAGCGGGATGGACGAGCAGTACTTC.

The chain links TRBV11-1 to TRBJ2-3, with 10 positions matching TRBD1. The CDR3 has 15 residues. Trimming at V came to 6 bases and at J to 4 bases, leaving 7 bases not matched to a gene. From germline, CDR1 is SGHAT and CDR2 FQDESV (reference sequence). CDR3 region: CASSDRGLAADTQYF. In DNA, the CDR3 is TGTGCCAGCAGTGACAGGGGGCTAGCCGCAGATACGCAGTATTTT.

The rearrangement uses TRBV7-9 and TRBJ1-1; D not certain. Germline CDR1 and CDR2: SEHNR and FQNEAQ (reference sequence). This CDR3 is 13 amino acids long. V was pared by 5 bases and J by 4 bases, with 11 bases between. CDR3 bases: TGTGCCAGCAGCCCCCGGGATCCCACTGAAGCTTTCTTT. Protein: CASSPRDPTEAFF.

The rearrangement joins TRBV9 to TRBJ2-3; D gene ambiguous. CDR1 is SGDLS and CDR2 is YYNGEE in the germline V gene. This CDR3 region has 15 residues. The germline V and J ends were trimmed by 4 bases and 5 bases, with 17 bases remaining between them. CDR3 nucleotides: TGTGCCAGCAGCTCAGACGGCCACGGAATAGATACGCAGTATTTT. It codes for CASSSDGHGIDTQYF. The full variable domain, completed using reference TRBV9 and TRBJ2-3, is DSGVTQTPKHLITATGQRVTLRCSPRSGDLSVYWYQQSLDQGLQFLIQYYNGEERAKGNILERFSAQQFPDLHSELNLSSLELGDSALYFCASSSDGHGIDTQYFGPGTRLTVL.

The chain employs TRBV4-1 and TRBJ2-1; D is perhaps TRBD1 or TRBD2 (6 bases each). This CDR3 is 15 amino acids long. Deletions cut 5 bases from V and 8 bases from J, with 19 bases between. Germline V gene lookup returns CDR1 MGHRA and CDR2 YSYEKL. CDR3 in amino acids: CASSVGGRVSDEQFF. The CDR3 nucleotides are TGCGCCAGCAGCGTAGGGGGGAGAGTATCAGATGAGCAGTTCTTC.

The chain links TRBV5-1 to TRBJ2-7, with 9 bases matching TRBD1. This CDR3 is 15 amino acids long. CDR1 and CDR2 from the germline V gene are SGHRS and YFSETQ. With V trimmed by 4 bases and J by 5 bases, 10 bases remained unmatched. As DNA, the CDR3 is TGCGCCAGCAGCCAACAGGGACAGGGAGGGGACGAGCAGTACTTC. Translated: CASSQQGQGGDEQYF.

This clonotype was observed a few times. The chain carries TRBV6-6 and TRBJ2-5; a possible D gene is TRBD1 (5 bases). Germline V CDR1 and CDR2: MNHNY, SVGAGI (reference sequence). The V end was cut by 8 bases, the J end by 5 bases, with 15 bases between. The CDR3 has 13 amino acids. The CDR3 loop reads CASRIGARETQYF. CDR3 nucleotides: TGTGCCAGCCGTATTGGGGCTAGGGAGACCCAGTACTTC.

The chain employs TRBV4-2 and TRBJ2-1; TRBD1 agrees at 7 bases. After removal of 0 bases from V and 6 bases from J, the junction contained 5 bases not matched to a gene. This CDR3 is 15 amino acids long. CDR1 LGHNA and CDR2 YNFKEQ come from the germline V gene. The CDR3 loop is CASSQEISGGNEQFF. For the CDR3, the DNA is TGTGCCAGCAGCCAAGAGATCTCAGGGGGCAATGAGCAGTTCTTC.

This rearrangement joins TRBV10-3 to TRBJ2-4; 8 bases align to TRBD2. This CDR3 spans 15 amino acids. CDR1 is ENHRY and CDR2 is SYGVKD in the germline V gene. V lost 6 bases to trimming and J lost 0 bases; unmatched junction nucleotides: 4. Here the CDR3 reads CAISSAGGAKNIQYF. CDR3 nucleotides: TGTGCCATCAGCTCGGCGGGAGGAGCCAAAAACATTCAGTACTTC.

The chain recombines TRBV5-5 with TRBJ2-7; TRBD2 matches 8 bases. Looked up from germline, CDR1 is SGHKS and CDR2 is YYEKEE (reference sequence). The CDR3 covers 16 residues. The V and J ends lost 0 bases and 0 bases, in that order; junction bases with no gene match: 5. The CDR3 DNA is TGTGCCAGCAGCTTGGATCTAGCGGGCCCCTCCTACGAGCAGTACTTC. Protein sequence: CASSLDLAGPSYEQYF.

V and J are TRBV7-2 and TRBJ2-2; weak D call: TRBD2 (6 bases). CDR1 is SGHTA and CDR2 is FQGNSA in the germline V gene. V dropped 4 bases and J dropped 7 bases, with 13 bases sitting between them. The CDR3 is 14 residues long. Written as DNA, the CDR3 is TGTGCCAGCAGCTCCGGAGCGCGGGGCGGGGAGCTGTTTTTT. This sequence encodes CASSSGARGGELFF.

The V gene is TRBV5-1, the J gene TRBJ2-7; TRBD2 matches 7 bases. The ends lost 4 bases at V and 5 bases at J; junction bases unmatched: 9. The CDR3 runs 14 residues. CDR1 is SGHRS, CDR2 YFSETQ, per germline. For the CDR3, the DNA is TGCGCCAGCAGCAGGACTAGACCCCCGGACGAGCAGTACTTC. It translates to CASSRTRPPDEQYF.

The gene calls are TRBV4-1 and TRBJ2-1; 8 positions agree with TRBD1. After removal of 4 bases from V and 4 bases from J, the junction contained 9 bases not matched to a gene. The CDR3 extends over 16 amino acids. Germline-derived CDR1 and CDR2 are MGHRA and YSYEKL. The CDR3 DNA reads TGCGCCAGCAGCCCCCCAGGCAGGGGGCGATACAATGAGCAGTTCTTC. It codes for CASSPPGRGRYNEQFF.

The chain uses TRBV5-6 and TRBJ2-5; no definite D call. CDR1 is SGHDT, CDR2 YYEEEE, per germline. The CDR3 has 13 residues. The V end lost 1 base, the J end lost 3 bases, and 7 bases lay between the germline ends. The CDR3 spells CASSLYAEETQYF. The CDR3 DNA sequence: TGTGCCAGCAGCTTGTACGCAGAAGAGACCCAGTACTTC.

This clonotype was detected a few times. This chain uses TRBV29-1 with TRBJ2-1, with TRBD2 matching over 8 bases. The CDR3 length is 17 residues. Germline V gene lookup returns CDR1 SQVTM and CDR2 ANQGSEA. V lost 5 bases, J lost 7 bases, and 19 bases stayed unmatched. In nucleotides, the CDR3 is TGCAGCGTTACCGGGGTAGAGGGAGCGGGAGTTCGGAATGAGCAGTTCTTC. It specifies CSVTGVEGAGVRNEQFF.

The chain employs TRBV7-9 and TRBJ2-7, with 8 bases that match TRBD2. CDR1 SEHNR and CDR2 FQNEAQ come from the germline V gene (reference sequence). J was trimmed by 3 bases and V by 3 bases; bases with no gene match: 1. CDR3 size: 13 residues. The CDR3 DNA reads TGTGCCAGCAGCTTTACTAGCGGCTACGAGCAGTACTTC. It specifies CASSFTSGYEQYF.

Only a few counts were recorded for this clonotype. The chain carries TRBV27 and TRBJ2-1, with D perhaps TRBD1 (5 bases). Germline-derived CDR1 and CDR2 are MNHEY and SMNVEV (reference sequence). Trimming cost V 5 bases and J 0 bases, with 11 bases left between them. This CDR3 comprises 15 residues. CDR3 residues: CASSLTVSSYNEQFF. DNA of the CDR3: TGTGCCAGCAGTCTGACAGTGAGCTCCTACAATGAGCAGTTCTTC.

V gene TRBV20-1 combines with J gene TRBJ1-3; D is ambiguous. Trimming left V 4 bases short and J 4 bases short, with 11 bases between. CDR3 length: 13 residues. CDR1 DFQATT and CDR2 SNEGSKA come from the germline V gene (reference sequence). The CDR3 DNA reads as TGCAGTGCTATCCGAGGTGGAGGAAACACCATATATTTT. As protein: CSAIRGGGNTIYF.

The chain employs TRBV3-1 and TRBJ2-7; TRBD2 matches at 7 bases. This CDR3 comprises 15 residues. V lost 5 bases, J lost 2 bases, and 9 bases stayed unmatched. Germline lookup yields CDR1 LGHDT and CDR2 YNNKEL (reference sequence). DNA for the CDR3: TGTGCCAGCAGCGAAGGGAGGGGATCGACCTACGAGCAGTACTTC. Protein product: CASSEGRGSTYEQYF.

This rearrangement joins TRBV3-1 to TRBJ1-1; 7 bases align to TRBD1. The CDR3 is 15 residues long. Germline CDR1 and CDR2: LGHDT and YNNKEL (reference sequence). With V trimmed by 3 bases and J by 1 base, 5 bases remained unmatched. The chain's CDR3 is CASSHQTGRNTEAFF. In nucleotides, the CDR3 is TGTGCCAGCAGCCACCAGACAGGGCGGAACACTGAAGCTTTCTTT.

This clonotype was counted between two and nine times. The rearrangement joins TRBV29-1 to TRBJ2-4; either TRBD1 or TRBD2 may fit D (6 bases each). V was clipped by 3 bases and J by 5 bases, with 11 bases between them. CDR3 length equals 13 residues. Germline V gene data show CDR1 as SQVTM and CDR2 as ANQGSEA. For the CDR3, the DNA is TGCAGCGTTGACGGGGGCGGGGAAAACATTCAGTACTTC. It translates to CSVDGGGENIQYF.

This clonotype was recorded a few times. The chain recombines TRBV20-1 with TRBJ2-7, with a weak D call TRBD1 (6 bases). In germline, CDR1 is DFQATT, CDR2 SNEGSKA (reference sequence). V was cut by 0 bases and J by 3 bases, with 15 bases left in between. The CDR3 runs to 15 residues. CDR3 amino acids: CSARDPRQGNYEQYF. The CDR3 DNA follows: TGCAGTGCTAGAGATCCGAGGCAGGGGAACTACGAGCAGTACTTC.

This clonotype was seen a handful of times. J is TRBJ2-7 and V is TRBV12-3 or TRBV12-4; possibly TRBD1 or TRBD2 for D (5 bases each). V was cut by 2 bases and J by 3 bases, with 11 bases left in between. CDR3 length equals 14 residues. The CDR3 nucleotides are TGTGCCAGCAGTTTAATGGGGGAACTCTACGAGCAGTACTTC. Translating gives CASSLMGELYEQYF.

This clonotype showed up just a few times. The chain employs TRBV5-1 and TRBJ2-3; D possibly corresponds to TRBD2 (6 bases). Germline-derived CDR1 and CDR2 are SGHRS and YFSETQ. Deletions cut 0 bases from V and 5 bases from J, with 19 bases between. The CDR3 totals 17 residues. CDR3: CASSLANLGTSLDTQYF. The DNA of the CDR3 is TGCGCCAGCAGCTTGGCCAACCTCGGGACTTCTTTAGATACGCAGTATTTT.

In this sample, this clonotype turned up a few times. The J gene is TRBJ2-3, the V gene TRBV12-3 or TRBV12-4; 7 nucleotides match TRBD1. The CDR3 spans 14 residues. Trimming took 3 bases from V and 4 from J; bases not matched to a gene: 4. This chain's CDR3 is CASSFSGTADTQYF. The DNA for the CDR3 is TGTGCCAGCAGTTTTTCCGGGACAGCAGATACGCAGTATTTT.

The rearrangement joins TRBV20-1 to TRBJ1-2, with TRBD1 identical over 8 bases. Trimming at V came to 3 bases and at J to 4 bases, leaving 16 bases not matched to a gene. This CDR3 contains 17 residues. Looked up from germline, CDR1 is DFQATT and CDR2 is SNEGSKA (reference sequence). CDR3 nucleotides: TGCAGTGCTAGGCTTGGGACAGGTCATTCTGGTATCTATGGCTACACCTTC. This translates into CSARLGTGHSGIYGYTF.

This clonotype has more than one count but fewer than ten. The V and J genes are TRBV2 and TRBJ2-1, with 12 bases identical to TRBD2. Germline CDR1 is SNHLY and CDR2 is FYNNEI. The CDR3 totals 18 residues. Unmatched junction bases numbered 12, after V lost 8 bases and J lost 1 base. DNA for the CDR3: TGTGCCAGCTGTTCCCCTAGCGGGGGGGATCTTTCCTACAATGAGCAGTTCTTC. Translation gives CASCSPSGGDLSYNEQFF.